Listed here are 25 T cell receptor beta chains from one sample, sequenced in a study of T cells in localized non-small cell lung cancer (dated by TCRdb to about 2020). Library preparation used the immunoSEQ multiplex PCR assay. TCRdb retrieved this table from immuneACCESS and kept in-frame rearrangements only. Not all clones are present; in checked studies, unresolved V genes account for under half, and no reason is known for the remainder. A total of about 52,000 clones appear in this sample, around 90% of them only once. The top ten clonotypes cover roughly a sixth of the sample. The sample consisted of PBMCs, taken before any cancer treatment. These receptors came from a female donor with stage II lung adenocarcinoma.

This chain connects TRBV7-9 to TRBJ1-5, with TRBD1 matching 10 bases. The CDR3 totals 15 residues. Unmatched junction bases numbered 7, after V lost 5 bases and J lost 6 bases. The V gene's germline CDR1 is SEHNR and CDR2 FQNEAQ (reference sequence). The CDR3 sequence is CASSPGDRGGQPQHF. The CDR3 nucleotides are TGTGCCAGCAGCCCGGGGGACAGGGGAGGTCAGCCCCAGCATTTT.

This clone showed up just a few times. This chain links TRBV6-1 with TRBJ2-1; 10 bases align to TRBD2. Per the germline V gene, CDR1 is MNHNS and CDR2 is SASEGT. This CDR3 spans 17 amino acids. Losses at the gene ends were 3 bases for V and 2 bases for J; bases not matched to a gene: 7. The CDR3 spells CASSEILAGAAYNEQFF. In DNA, the CDR3 is TGTGCCAGCAGTGAGATTCTAGCGGGGGCGGCCTACAATGAGCAGTTCTTC.

V gene TRBV7-9 combines with J gene TRBJ2-5, with D perhaps matching TRBD1 (6 bases). CDR3 size: 14 residues. Germline V gene lookup returns CDR1 SEHNR and CDR2 FQNEAQ (reference sequence). Trimming left V 4 bases short and J 7 bases short, with 16 bases between. CDR3 region: CASSSDSPGWTQYF. The CDR3 nucleotides are TGTGCCAGCAGCTCGGACAGTCCGGGGTGGACCCAGTACTTC.

The chain joins TRBV7-2 to TRBJ2-7; D ambiguous. Germline V lookup: CDR1 SGHTA, CDR2 FQGNSA. The V end lost 2 bases, the J end lost 2 bases, and 13 bases lay between the germline ends. CDR3 length: 15 amino acids. The CDR3 region is CASSLWVEKTYEQYF. DNA for the CDR3: TGTGCCAGCAGCTTATGGGTCGAGAAGACCTACGAGCAGTACTTC.

This chain links TRBV19 with TRBJ1-1; no clear D. The V gene's germline CDR1 is LNHDA and CDR2 SQIVND (reference sequence). The CDR3 runs 13 residues. The V and J ends lost 3 bases and 4 bases respectively, with 9 bases between them. The CDR3 is CASSITHGTEAFF. Written as DNA, the CDR3 is TGTGCCAGTAGTATTACTCACGGCACTGAAGCTTTCTTT.

This chain connects TRBV7-8 to TRBJ2-1, with 9 nucleotides matching TRBD1. The CDR3 is 15 amino acids. With V trimmed by 3 bases and J by 4 bases, 4 bases remained unmatched. Germline CDR1 is SGHVS and CDR2 is FQNEAQ. CDR3 protein: CASSFPGQGYNEQFF. The CDR3 nucleotides are TGTGCCAGCAGCTTTCCGGGACAGGGATACAATGAGCAGTTCTTC.

The rearrangement joins TRBV29-1 to TRBJ2-1; a weak D match, TRBD1 (5 bases). CDR1 and CDR2 (germline): SQVTM, ANQGSEA. V lost 3 bases and J lost 5, with 8 bases in between. The CDR3 runs 12 residues. CDR3 sequence (DNA): TGCAGCGTTGAGGCAGGGCACAATGAGCAGTTCTTC. It specifies CSVEAGHNEQFF.

The chain carries TRBV11-2 and TRBJ2-5; weak D call: TRBD1 (5 bases). There are 16 residues in the CDR3. Trimming pared 1 base from V and 3 bases from J, leaving 15 bases between. Per germline, CDR1 SGHAT and CDR2 FQNNGV. The CDR3 DNA sequence: TGTGCCAGCAGCTTAGCCCCCAGGGCTCCAAAAGAGACCCAGTACTTC. It encodes CASSLAPRAPKETQYF. The variable domain in full, completed from reference TRBV11-2 and TRBJ2-5, reads EAGVAQSPRYKIIEKRQSVAFWCNPISGHATLYWYQQILGQGPKLLIQFQNNGVVDDSQLPKDRFSAERLKGVDSTLKIQPAKLEDSAVYLCASSLAPRAPKETQYFGPGTRLLVL.

The V and J genes are TRBV7-2 and TRBJ1-5, with D unresolved. The V and J ends lost 1 base and 5 bases respectively, with 6 bases between them. CDR1 and CDR2 (germline): SGHTA, FQGNSA. This CDR3 is 13 amino acids long. The CDR3 sequence: CASSLGIHQPQHF. CDR3 sequence (DNA): TGTGCCAGCAGCTTAGGTATTCATCAGCCCCAGCATTTT.

V is TRBV11-2 and J is TRBJ1-1; 7 positions match TRBD1. Per germline, CDR1 SGHAT and CDR2 FQNNGV. V shed 5 bases and J 6 bases; nucleotides not matched to a gene: 9. The CDR3 covers 14 residues. Written as DNA, the CDR3 is TGTGCCAGCAGCCAAGGGACAGTTTACGCTGAAGCTTTCTTT. As protein: CASSQGTVYAEAFF.

V usage is TRBV2 and J usage is TRBJ1-1, with a tentative D call TRBD1 (6 bases). Per germline, CDR1 SNHLY and CDR2 FYNNEI. V was shortened by 3 bases and J by 4 bases, with 15 bases between the two germline ends. This CDR3 contains 15 residues. CDR3 sequence: CASSDPGGGPTEAFF. Written as DNA, the CDR3 is TGTGCCAGCAGTGACCCCGGCGGGGGGCCCACTGAAGCTTTCTTT.

V gene TRBV6-6 combines with J gene TRBJ1-1, with a weak D call TRBD1 (5 bases). Between the trimmed V and J ends, which lost 10 bases and 4 bases, there was a span of 19 bases. This CDR3 contains 14 residues. The germline V gene has CDR1 MNHNY and CDR2 SVGAGI (reference sequence). The CDR3 reads CATGKPIASTEAFF. The CDR3 DNA reads TGTGCCACAGGGAAACCTATAGCGAGCACTGAAGCTTTCTTT.

The V call is TRBV7-2, the J call TRBJ2-3, with D maybe TRBD2 (5 bases). V lost 4 bases, J lost 2 bases, and 13 bases lay in between. CDR1 and CDR2 from the germline V gene are SGHTA and FQGNSA. The CDR3 runs 15 residues. CDR3 region: CASSSTARATDTQYF. CDR3 nucleotide sequence: TGTGCCAGCAGCTCCACAGCGCGGGCCACAGATACGCAGTATTTT.

The chain uses TRBV6-1 and TRBJ1-1, with no clear D. V lost 0 bases to trimming and J lost 8 bases, with 10 bases between them. The CDR3 is 13 amino acids. Germline values: CDR1 MNHNS, CDR2 SASEGT. The CDR3 coding sequence is TGTGCCAGCAGTGAAGCCCAGCTTCGGGAAGCTTTCTTT. It encodes CASSEAQLREAFF.

Concerning this clone itself: The same CDR3 also results from other DNA sequences found in this sample. This chain links TRBV5-1 with TRBJ1-2; tentatively, D is TRBD1 (6 bases). Trimming removed 3 bases from V and 4 bases from J, with 10 bases in between. The CDR3 sequence is 13 residues long. CDR1 SGHRS and CDR2 YFSETQ come from the germline V gene. The CDR3 protein is CASSWDKSYGYTF. For the CDR3, the DNA is TGCGCCAGCAGCTGGGACAAGTCCTATGGCTACACCTTC.

V gene TRBV2 combines with J gene TRBJ2-6; TRBD1 agrees at 9 bases. Germline trimming cut 6 bases from V and 3 bases from J; bases unmatched to any gene: 3. Germline V gene data show CDR1 as SNHLY and CDR2 as FYNNEI. CDR3 length: 15 amino acids. The CDR3 here is CASRATGGGANVLTF. As DNA, the CDR3 is TGTGCCAGCAGGGCGACAGGGGGTGGGGCCAACGTCCTGACTTTC.

This chain links TRBV5-1 with TRBJ1-1; a possible D gene is TRBD1 (5 bases). There are 13 residues in the CDR3. V gave up 3 bases and J gave up 4 bases, with 10 bases separating them. The germline CDR1 and CDR2 sequences are SGHRS and YFSETQ. CDR3 DNA: TGCGCCAGCAGCTCCGTCGGGGCCACTGAAGCTTTCTTT. Amino acid sequence: CASSSVGATEAFF. Based on the CDR3 plus reference TRBV5-1 and TRBJ1-1, the full variable domain is KAGVTQTPRYLIKTRGQQVTLSCSPISGHRSVSWYQQTPGQGLQFLFEYFSETQRNKGNFPGRFSGRQFSNSRSEMNVSTLELGDSALYLCASSSVGATEAFFGQGTRLTVV.

The genes are TRBV14 and TRBJ1-3, with D possibly TRBD1 on 5 matching bases. The V end was cut by 3 bases, the J end by 2 bases, with 11 bases between. In germline, CDR1 is SGHDN, CDR2 FVKESK. The CDR3 is 15 amino acids. The CDR3 reads CASSQRQPTGNTIYF. In DNA form, the CDR3 reads TGTGCCAGCAGCCAGCGACAGCCGACTGGAAACACCATATATTTT. The full variable domain, its missing parts supplied by reference TRBV14 and TRBJ1-3, is EAGVTQFPSHSVIEKGQTVTLRCDPISGHDNLYWYRRVMGKEIKFLLHFVKESKQDESGMPNNRFLAERTGGTYSTLKVQPAELEDSGVYFCASSQRQPTGNTIYFGEGSWLTVV.

The gene calls are TRBV5-5 and TRBJ1-1, with TRBD1 identical over 11 bases. After removal of 3 bases from V and 11 bases from J, the junction contained 12 bases not matched to a gene. The CDR3 consists of 15 residues. Germline V CDR1 and CDR2: SGHKS, YYEKEE (reference sequence). CDR3 coding DNA: TGTGCCAGCAGCTACGGCCCCGGACAGGGGGCAGTCGCTTTCTTT. Its translation: CASSYGPGQGAVAFF.

The gene calls are TRBV7-9 and TRBJ1-2; maybe TRBD1 (5 bases). Germline V gene data show CDR1 as SEHNR and CDR2 as FQNEAQ (reference sequence). The CDR3 is made up of 16 amino acids. With 5 bases removed from V and 5 bases from J, the gap between germline ends came to 21 bases. Here the CDR3 DNA reads TGTGCCAGCAGCCAAAGCGGGGGATGGGGTGGGTATGGCTACACCTTC. Translated: CASSQSGGWGGYGYTF.

The J gene is TRBJ1-3, the V gene TRBV18; TRBD1 might be the D (5 bases). The ends were cut back, 3 bases at V and 0 bases at J, with 15 bases in the middle. Germline V CDR1 and CDR2: KGHSH, LQKENI. The CDR3 covers 17 residues. The CDR3 protein is CASSPLRDSRSGNTIYF. CDR3 DNA sequence: TGTGCCAGCTCACCTCTTCGGGACTCCCGCTCTGGAAACACCATATATTTT.

The V gene is TRBV18, the J gene TRBJ1-1; perhaps TRBD1 as D (5 bases). Deletions cut 6 bases from V and 4 bases from J, with 15 bases between. Germline CDR1 KGHSH, CDR2 LQKENI. The CDR3 sequence is 14 residues long. Written as DNA, the CDR3 is TGTGCCAGCTCTTCCACGACAGAGGGCACTGAAGCTTTCTTT. Translated: CASSSTTEGTEAFF.

This chain joins TRBV10-3 and TRBJ2-2, with D possibly matching TRBD2 (7 bases). Germline loops: CDR1 ENHRY, CDR2 SYGVKD. The CDR3 runs 14 residues. V lost 3 bases, J lost 5 bases, and 10 bases lay in between. The CDR3 DNA is TGTGCCATCAGTGAAGGGGGAGGGACCGGGGAGCTGTTTTTT. It is translated as CAISEGGGTGELFF.

This rearrangement joins TRBV27 to TRBJ1-2, with 9 bases lining up with TRBD1. The V gene's germline CDR1 is MNHEY and CDR2 SMNVEV (reference sequence). Trimming cost V 2 bases and J 2 bases; bases outside gene matches: 0. This CDR3 contains 14 residues. The CDR3 bases are TGTGCCAGCAGTTTAGACAGGGGGAACTATGGCTACACCTTC. Amino acid sequence: CASSLDRGNYGYTF.

This chain connects TRBV30 to TRBJ1-3, with D possibly being TRBD1 (6 bases). Germline V gene data show CDR1 as GTSNPN and CDR2 as SVGIG (reference sequence). The CDR3 extends over 14 amino acids. V was cut by 2 bases and J by 4 bases, with 12 bases left in between. The CDR3 bases are TGTGCCTGGAGTCCGGGGGCGAAAGGAAACACCATATATTTT. Protein sequence: CAWSPGAKGNTIYF. The complete variable domain, with remaining parts taken from reference TRBV30 and TRBJ1-3, reads SQTIHQWPATLVQPVGSPLSLECTVEGTSNPNLYWYRQAAGRGLQLLFYSVGIGQISSEVPQNLSASRPQDRQFILSSKKLLLSDSGFYLCAWSPGAKGNTIYFGEGSWLTVV.